Included here is one TCR beta chain sequence, with context. Its cognate antigen is unknown. Treatment meaning: roughly 20 received Ad26.COV2.S at low or high dose, single or two shots; about 5 received placebo; per-sample allocation not given. Sampling happened 63 days after the first vaccine or placebo injection. Boston provided a donor who was an adult aged 18-55 years. Built on an Ad26 vector, the vaccine expressed Wuhan-strain SARS-CoV-2 spike. This sample is drawn from a study of Ad26.COV2.S vaccination and SARS-CoV-2 variants. In the study overall: Participants got Ad26.COV2.S intramuscularly, once or twice 56 days apart.

Per the germline V gene, CDR1 is SGHRS and CDR2 is YFSETQ. The CDR3 is made up of 16 amino acids. With V trimmed by 1 base and J by 3 bases, 6 bases remained unmatched. Data came from immunoSEQ multiplex PCR; TCRdb stores just in-frame clones and leaves some out. The sample consists of approximately 300,000 clones, 70% to 90% of them appearing once. Study results and caveats: Using TCR breadth and depth analyses may have led to underestimated total T cell responses.

This receptor was obtained from a person between 18 and 65 years old who received the Ad26.COV2.S COVID-19 vaccine or a placebo. The specimen was peripheral blood, collected in a trial of Ad26.COV2.S vaccine versus placebo. This chain connects TRBV5-1 to TRBJ1-4; 7 nucleotides agree with TRBD1. As DNA, the CDR3 is TGCGCCAGCAGCTTGAGTCGACAGGGCCCTAATGAAAAACTGTTTTTT. Amino acids: CASSLSRQGPNEKLFF.